Listed below are T cell receptor beta chains from one sample, sequenced in a study of blood T cell repertoires in COVID-19. The data were produced by immunoSEQ multiplex PCR, yet TCRdb's version contains in-frame clones alone and is incomplete. Among a few hundred thousand clones listed, around 90% were seen once. Sequenced material: peripheral blood. The origin of the receptors is a woman in her sixties or seventies with COVID-19, enrolled during active disease. Each CDR3 is given with its conserved first and last residue. A D gene is named only where the DNA matches it firmly. Size values are once, few and many counts, or a class for expanded clones, and some rows have none.

CASSRDRVEGYTF | TGTGCCAGCAGTCGCGACAGGGTCGAAGGCTACACCTTC | TRBJ1-2 | TRBV2 | TRBD1 | .
CASSQLAGSHEQYF | TGCGCCAGCAGCCAACTAGCGGGATCCCACGAGCAGTACTTC | TRBJ2-7 | TRBV4-3 | TRBD2 | .
CASSHLAREGAAGYTF | TGTGCCAGCAGTCACCTGGCTCGGGAGGGCGCAGCTGGCTACACCTTC | TRBJ1-2 | TRBV27 | . | .
CASSRALYYEQYF | TGTGCCAGTAGTCGCGCCCTGTACTACGAGCAGTACTTC | TRBJ2-7 | TRBV6-5 | . | .
CASSQIGGQFF | TGTGCCAGCAGCCAAATCGGGGGGCAGTTCTTC | TRBJ2-1 | TRBV6-2/TRBV6-3 | . | .
CASSLTSGSYEQYF | TGTGCCAGCAGCCTGACTAGCGGTTCCTACGAGCAGTACTTC | TRBJ2-7 | TRBV7-9 | TRBD2 | .
CASSPGLAGGGYEQYF | TGTGCCAGCAGCCCAGGACTAGCGGGAGGAGGTTACGAGCAGTACTTC | TRBJ2-7 | TRBV5-4 | TRBD2 | many
CASSSTGVGGYTF | TGTGCCAGCAGTTCGACAGGGGTTGGTGGCTACACCTTC | TRBJ1-2 | TRBV28 | TRBD1 | .
CASGLMGGDYGYTF | TGTGCCAGCGGCCTAATGGGGGGAGACTATGGCTACACCTTC | TRBJ1-2 | TRBV2 | . | .
CASSRDTNTGELFF | TGTGCCAGCAGTCGGGACACCAACACCGGGGAGCTGTTTTTT | TRBJ2-2 | TRBV28 | . | .
CASSLAGVGGETQYF | TGTGCCAGCAGCTTAGCAGGGGTCGGGGGGGAGACCCAGTACTTC | TRBJ2-5 | TRBV7-2 | TRBD2 | .
CASSSGTGSYNEQFF | TGCGCCAGCAGCTCCGGGACAGGGTCCTACAATGAGCAGTTCTTC | TRBJ2-1 | TRBV5-1 | TRBD1 | .
CASSQRLQLNTEAFF | TGTGCCAGCAGCCAACGCTTACAGTTGAACACTGAAGCTTTCTTT | TRBJ1-1 | TRBV4-2 | . | few
CASSPQGFRGYTF | TGCGCCAGCAGCCCACAGGGGTTTCGAGGCTACACCTTC | TRBJ1-2 | TRBV5-1 | TRBD1 | once
CASSFWTSGTTNYEQYF | TGTGCCAGCAGCTTTTGGACTAGCGGGACTACCAACTACGAGCAGTACTTC | TRBJ2-7 | TRBV11-2 | TRBD2 | .
CASTRTGELFF | TGTGCCAGCACTCGCACCGGGGAGCTGTTTTTT | TRBJ2-2 | TRBV28 | . | .
CASSMVLAGEQYF | TGTGCCAGTAGTATGGTGTTAGCTGGCGAGCAGTACTTC | TRBJ2-7 | TRBV19 | . | .
CASRETSRLVGNWAEAFF | TGTGCCAGCAGAGAAACCTCGCGACTGGTGGGTAACTGGGCTGAAGCTTTCTTT | TRBJ1-1 | TRBV2 | . | .
CASSPDSSLPYEQYF | TGTGCCAGCAGCCCTGACTCGTCTCTTCCCTACGAGCAGTACTTC | TRBJ2-7 | TRBV7-3 | . | .
CASSLSGGASYEQYF | TGTGCCAGCAGTTTATCCGGGGGGGCCTCCTACGAGCAGTACTTC | TRBJ2-7 | TRBV28 | TRBD2 | .
CASSLYGTAEAFF | TGTGCCAGCAGTTTATACGGGACAGCTGAAGCTTTCTTT | TRBJ1-1 | TRBV28 | TRBD1 | few
CASSIRDGAFF | TGTGCCAGTAGTATTCGGGATGGAGCTTTCTTT | TRBJ1-1 | TRBV19 | . | .
CASSIPNRVLNQPQHF | TGTGCCAGTAGTATACCCAACAGGGTCCTAAATCAGCCCCAGCATTTT | TRBJ1-5 | TRBV19 | . | .
CASSQDVTSGEQFF | TGTGCCAGCAGCCAAGATGTGACAAGCGGTGAGCAGTTCTTC | TRBJ2-1 | TRBV3-1/TRBV3-2 | . | .
CASSRVYRGETQYF | TGTGCCAGCAGCCGGGTATATCGGGGGGAGACCCAGTACTTC | TRBJ2-5 | TRBV4-2 | . | once
CASSFPPGNTGELFF | TGTGCCAGCAGCTTCCCCCCCGGTAACACCGGGGAGCTGTTTTTT | TRBJ2-2 | TRBV9 | . | .
CASSLSGINYGYTF | TGCGCCAGCAGCTTGTCGGGAATCAACTATGGCTACACCTTC | TRBJ1-2 | TRBV5-1 | . | .
CASSDPAPGTQYF | TGTGCCAGCAGTGATCCGGCCCCGGGGACCCAGTACTTC | TRBJ2-5 | TRBV2 | . | .
CASSREKTGGRNEQYF | TGCGCCAGCAGCCGCGAAAAGACGGGAGGGCGGAACGAGCAGTACTTC | TRBJ2-7 | TRBV4-1 | TRBD2 | .
CASSAPGTGWEKLFF | TGTGCCAGCAGTGCGCCTGGGACAGGGTGGGAAAAACTGTTTTTT | TRBJ1-4 | TRBV28 | TRBD1 | few
CASSQDMADTQYF | TGTGCCAGCAGCCAAGATATGGCCGATACGCAGTATTTT | TRBJ2-3 | TRBV14 | . | once
CASTPSGTAPHSGANVLTF | TGTGCCAGCACTCCTTCCGGGACAGCACCACACTCTGGGGCCAACGTCCTGACTTTC | TRBJ2-6 | TRBV3-1/TRBV3-2 | TRBD1 | .
CASATDRGAGTEAFF | TGTGCCAGCGCAACAGACCGGGGGGCGGGGACTGAAGCTTTCTTT | TRBJ1-1 | TRBV18 | . | .
CATRAVGGSTDTQYF | TGTGCCACCAGGGCTGTGGGCGGGAGCACAGATACGCAGTATTTT | TRBJ2-3 | TRBV15 | . | once
CASSPSGRGRIGAKNIQYF | TGTGCCAGCAGCCCTTCGGGCAGGGGGCGAATAGGAGCCAAAAACATTCAGTACTTC | TRBJ2-4 | TRBV7-2 | TRBD1 | .
CASSLLESEQFF | TGTGCCAGCAGCTTATTAGAATCGGAGCAGTTCTTC | TRBJ2-1 | TRBV11-3 | . | .
CASSAPGRPTDTQYF | TGTGCCAGCAGCGCACCCGGGAGGCCCACAGATACGCAGTATTTT | TRBJ2-3 | TRBV5-4 | TRBD2 | .
CASSYSGTGRMEGYTF | TGTGCCAGCAGTTACTCTGGGACAGGGAGGATGGAGGGCTACACCTTC | TRBJ1-2 | TRBV6-5 | TRBD1 | .
CASSEGLAGVNEQFF | TGCGCCAGCAGTGAGGGACTAGCGGGAGTTAATGAGCAGTTCTTC | TRBJ2-1 | TRBV10-1 | TRBD2 | .
CASSQDYSSNQPQHF | TGTGCCAGCAGCCAAGACTACTCTAGCAATCAGCCCCAGCATTTT | TRBJ1-5 | TRBV3-1/TRBV3-2 | . | .
CATSDAGSTEAFF | TGTGCCACCAGTGATGCCGGGTCCACTGAAGCTTTCTTT | TRBJ1-1 | TRBV24-1 | . | .
CASSLGGEQFF | TGTGCCAGCAGCTTAGGAGGTGAGCAGTTCTTC | TRBJ2-1 | TRBV7-3 | . | .
CASSYPRDRAASPLHF | TGTGCCAGCAGTTACCCCAGGGACAGGGCAGCTTCACCCCTCCACTTT | TRBJ1-6 | TRBV6-2/TRBV6-3 | TRBD1 | .
CASETGATYNSPLHF | TGTGCCAGCGAGACAGGGGCGACATATAATTCACCCCTCCACTTT | TRBJ1-6 | TRBV7-2 | TRBD1 | once
CASSLYEGLAGEGDNEQFF | TGTGCCAGCAGCTTATACGAGGGACTAGCGGGAGAGGGAGACAATGAGCAGTTCTTC | TRBJ2-1 | TRBV7-3 | TRBD2 | once